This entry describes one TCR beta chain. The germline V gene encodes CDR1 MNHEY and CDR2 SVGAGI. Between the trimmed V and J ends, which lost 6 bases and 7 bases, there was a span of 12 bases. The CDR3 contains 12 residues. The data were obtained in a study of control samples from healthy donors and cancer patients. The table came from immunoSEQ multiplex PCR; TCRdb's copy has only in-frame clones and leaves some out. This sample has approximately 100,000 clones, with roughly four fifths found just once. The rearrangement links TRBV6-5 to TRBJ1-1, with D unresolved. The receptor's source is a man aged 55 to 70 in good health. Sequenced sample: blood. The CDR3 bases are TGTGCCAGCAGCAACGGTCCCCTTGAAGCTTTCTTT. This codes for CASSNGPLEAFF.